Listed below are T cell receptor beta chains from one sample, sequenced in a study of cytomegalovirus exposure and HLA in healthy donors. The repertoire was sequenced with immunoSEQ multiplex PCR; TCRdb's copy has only in-frame clones and lacks some. The sample lists about 140,000 clones, 70% to 85% occurring once. Sample: PBMCs. These receptors were taken from a woman in her forties in good health and CMV-seronegative. CDR3s include the opening cysteine and the closing phenylalanine or tryptophan. A D gene is named only where the DNA matches it firmly. Clone size appears in some rows only: once, few, many, or a class for an expanded clone.

>TRBJ2-1|TRBV5-8|NA|NA
TGTGCCAGCAGCGTGCAGCGGATTAACAATGAGCAGTTCTTC
CASSVQRINNEQFF
>TRBJ2-3|TRBV27|NA|TRBD1
TGTGCCAGCAGTCGGGACAGGGGCACAGATACGCAGTATTTT
CASSRDRGTDTQYF
>TRBJ1-5|TRBV4-1|NA|NA
TGCGCCAGCAGCCAAGAGTTCTCCAGGGCCCATAATCAGCCCCAGCATTTT
CASSQEFSRAHNQPQHF
>TRBJ2-1|TRBV28|NA|TRBD1
TGTGCCAGCAGCTCTTCCAGGGGGAGCTCCTACAATGAGCAGTTCTTC
CASSSSRGSSYNEQFF
>TRBJ1-1|TRBV19|few|TRBD1
TGTGCCAGTAAGGAGGGGTATGGGCAGGGGGCAAAGAATGAAGCTTTCTTT
CASKEGYGQGAKNEAFF
>TRBJ1-4|TRBV2|NA|TRBD1
TGTGCCAGCAGGGACGACAGGGTCAAACTGTTTTTT
CASRDDRVKLFF
>TRBJ1-2|TRBV9|NA|NA
TGTGCCAGCAGCGTAGACAGGGACATCGGGGGCTACACCTTC
CASSVDRDIGGYTF
>TRBJ1-2|TRBV28|NA|NA
TGTGCCAGCAGTTCGGGAGGGACTCTTAACTATGGCTACACCTTC
CASSSGGTLNYGYTF
>TRBJ2-2|TRBV4-3|NA|TRBD2
TGCGCCAGCAGCCAAGATTGGAAGGGGAGGGCCGGGGAGCTGTTTTTT
CASSQDWKGRAGELFF
>TRBJ2-1|TRBV7-2|NA|TRBD1
TGTGCCAGCAGCGATTGGGACAGGGGCAGGAATGAGCAGTTCTTC
CASSDWDRGRNEQFF
>TRBJ2-3|TRBV7-9|NA|TRBD1
TGTGCCAGCAGACCTAGACAGGGATCGGATACGCAGTATTTT
CASRPRQGSDTQYF
>TRBJ1-1|TRBV5-6|NA|TRBD1
TGTGCCAGCAGCTGGTACCCCCCCCCGTTGACAGGGTCTGGGACTGAAGCTTTCTTT
CASSWYPPPLTGSGTEAFF